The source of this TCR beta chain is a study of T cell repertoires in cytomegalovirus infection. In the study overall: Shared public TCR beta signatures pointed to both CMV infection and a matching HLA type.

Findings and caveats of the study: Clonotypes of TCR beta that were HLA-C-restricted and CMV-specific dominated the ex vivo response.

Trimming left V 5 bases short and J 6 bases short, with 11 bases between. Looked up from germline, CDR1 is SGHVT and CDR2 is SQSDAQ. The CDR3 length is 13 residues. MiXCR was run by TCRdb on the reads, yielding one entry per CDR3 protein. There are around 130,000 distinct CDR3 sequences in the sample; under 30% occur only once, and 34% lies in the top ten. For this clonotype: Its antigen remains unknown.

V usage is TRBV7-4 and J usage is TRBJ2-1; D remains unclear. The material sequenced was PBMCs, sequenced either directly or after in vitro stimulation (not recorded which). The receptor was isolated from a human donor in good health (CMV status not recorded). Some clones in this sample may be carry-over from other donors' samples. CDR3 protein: CASSIEFGNEQFF. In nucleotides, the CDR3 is TGTGCCAGCAGCATAGAATTTGGCAATGAGCAGTTCTTC.